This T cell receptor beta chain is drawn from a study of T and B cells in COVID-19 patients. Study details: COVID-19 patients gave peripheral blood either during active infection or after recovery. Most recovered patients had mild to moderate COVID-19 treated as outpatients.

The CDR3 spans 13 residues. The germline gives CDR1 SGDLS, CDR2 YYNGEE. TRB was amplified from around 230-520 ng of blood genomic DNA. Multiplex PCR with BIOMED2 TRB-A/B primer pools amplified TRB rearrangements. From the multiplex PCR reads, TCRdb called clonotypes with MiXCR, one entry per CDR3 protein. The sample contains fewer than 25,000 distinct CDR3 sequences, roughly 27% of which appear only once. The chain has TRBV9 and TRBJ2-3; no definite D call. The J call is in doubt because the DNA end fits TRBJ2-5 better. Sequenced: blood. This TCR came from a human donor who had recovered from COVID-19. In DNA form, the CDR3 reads TGTGCCAGCAGCTCCCAAGAAGGAGAGACCCAGTACTTC. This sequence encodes CASSSQEGETQYF.